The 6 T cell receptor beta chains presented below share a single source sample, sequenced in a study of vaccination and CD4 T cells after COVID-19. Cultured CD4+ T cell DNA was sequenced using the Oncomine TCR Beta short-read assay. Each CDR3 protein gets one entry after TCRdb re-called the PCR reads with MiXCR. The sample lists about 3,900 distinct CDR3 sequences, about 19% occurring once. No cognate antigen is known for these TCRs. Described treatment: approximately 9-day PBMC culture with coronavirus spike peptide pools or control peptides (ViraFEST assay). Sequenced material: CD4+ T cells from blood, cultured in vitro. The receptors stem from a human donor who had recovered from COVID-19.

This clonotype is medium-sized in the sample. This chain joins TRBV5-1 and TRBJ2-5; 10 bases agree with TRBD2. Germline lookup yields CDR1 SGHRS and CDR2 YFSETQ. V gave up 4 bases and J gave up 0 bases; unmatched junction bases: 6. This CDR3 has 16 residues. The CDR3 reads CASSKYSGGNQETQYF. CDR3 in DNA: TGCGCCAGCAGCAAGTATAGCGGGGGGAACCAAGAGACCCAGTACTTC.

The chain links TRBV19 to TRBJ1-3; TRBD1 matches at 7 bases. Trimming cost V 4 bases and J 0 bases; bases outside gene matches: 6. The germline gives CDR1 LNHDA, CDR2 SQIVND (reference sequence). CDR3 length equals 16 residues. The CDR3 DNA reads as TGTGCCAGTAGTACCAGACAGGGAAACTCTGGAAACACCATATATTTT. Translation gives CASSTRQGNSGNTIYF. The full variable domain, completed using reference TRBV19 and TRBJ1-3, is DGGITQSPKYLFRKEGQNVTLSCEQNLNHDAMYWYRQDPGQGLRLIYYSQIVNDFQKGDIAEGYSVSREKKESFPLTVTSAQKNPTAFYLCASSTRQGNSGNTIYFGEGSWLTVV.

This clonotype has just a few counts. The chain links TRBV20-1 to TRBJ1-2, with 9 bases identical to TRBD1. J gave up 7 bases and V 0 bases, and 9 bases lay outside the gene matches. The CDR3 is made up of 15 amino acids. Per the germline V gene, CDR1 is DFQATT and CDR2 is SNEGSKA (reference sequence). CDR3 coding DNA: TGCAGTGCTAGAGACTGGGACAGGGAACGGTCTGGCTACACCTTC. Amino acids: CSARDWDRERSGYTF.

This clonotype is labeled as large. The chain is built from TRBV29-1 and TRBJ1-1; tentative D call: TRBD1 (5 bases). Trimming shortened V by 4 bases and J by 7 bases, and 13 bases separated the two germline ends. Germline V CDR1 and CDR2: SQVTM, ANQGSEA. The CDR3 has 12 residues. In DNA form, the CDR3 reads TGCAGCGTTGGAGGTTATGGGGGTGAAGCTTTCTTT. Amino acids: CSVGGYGGEAFF.

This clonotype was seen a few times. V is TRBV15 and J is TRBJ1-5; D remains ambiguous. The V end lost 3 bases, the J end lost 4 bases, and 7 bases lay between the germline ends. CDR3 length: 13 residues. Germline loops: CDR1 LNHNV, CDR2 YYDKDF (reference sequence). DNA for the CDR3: TGTGCCACCAGCAGTGCGGGGAATCAGCCCCAGCATTTT. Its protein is CATSSAGNQPQHF.

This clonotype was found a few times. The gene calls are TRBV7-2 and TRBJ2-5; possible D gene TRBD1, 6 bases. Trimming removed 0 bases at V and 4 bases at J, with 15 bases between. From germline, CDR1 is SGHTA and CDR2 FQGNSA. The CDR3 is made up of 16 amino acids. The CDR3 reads CASSLANSGAGETQYF. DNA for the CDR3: TGTGCCAGCAGCTTAGCGAATTCAGGGGCGGGAGAGACCCAGTACTTC.